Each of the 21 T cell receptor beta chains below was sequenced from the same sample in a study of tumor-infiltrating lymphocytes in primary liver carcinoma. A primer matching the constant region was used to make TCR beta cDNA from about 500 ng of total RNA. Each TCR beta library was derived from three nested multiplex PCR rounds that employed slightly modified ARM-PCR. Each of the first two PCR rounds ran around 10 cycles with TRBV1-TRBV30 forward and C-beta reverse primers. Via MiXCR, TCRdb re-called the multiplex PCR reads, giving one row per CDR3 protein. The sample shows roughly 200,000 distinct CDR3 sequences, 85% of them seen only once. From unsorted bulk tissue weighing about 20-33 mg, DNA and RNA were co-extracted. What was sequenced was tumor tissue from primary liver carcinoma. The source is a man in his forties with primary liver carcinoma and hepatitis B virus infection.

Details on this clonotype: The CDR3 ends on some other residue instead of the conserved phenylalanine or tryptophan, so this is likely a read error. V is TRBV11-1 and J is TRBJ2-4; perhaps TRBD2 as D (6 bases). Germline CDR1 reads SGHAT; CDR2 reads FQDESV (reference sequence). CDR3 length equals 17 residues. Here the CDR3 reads CASSFPGTVGTKDIQYY. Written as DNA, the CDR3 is TGTGCCAGCAGTTTTCCCGGGACTGTCGGGACCAAAGACATTCAGTACTAC.

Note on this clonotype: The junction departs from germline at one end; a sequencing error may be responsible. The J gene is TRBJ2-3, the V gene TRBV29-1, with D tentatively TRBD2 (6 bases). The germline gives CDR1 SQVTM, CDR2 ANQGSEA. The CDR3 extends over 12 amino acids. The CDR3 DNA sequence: TGCAGCGTTGTTTCGGGAGCAGGTACGCAGTTTTTT. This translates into CSVVSGAGTQFF.

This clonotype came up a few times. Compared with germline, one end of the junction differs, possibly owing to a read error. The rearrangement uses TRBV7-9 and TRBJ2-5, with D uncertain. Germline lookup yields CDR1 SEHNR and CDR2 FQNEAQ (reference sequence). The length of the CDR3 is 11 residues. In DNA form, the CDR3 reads TGTACCAGCACATATGGGGAGACCCAGTACTTC. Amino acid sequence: CTSTYGETQYF.

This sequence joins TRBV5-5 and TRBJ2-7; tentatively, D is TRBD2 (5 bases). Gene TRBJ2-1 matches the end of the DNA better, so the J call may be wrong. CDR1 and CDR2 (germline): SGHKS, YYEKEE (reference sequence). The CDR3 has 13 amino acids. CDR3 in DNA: TGTGCCAGCAGTTTCGGACTCTCCTACGAGCAGTTCTTC. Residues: CASSFGLSYEQFF.

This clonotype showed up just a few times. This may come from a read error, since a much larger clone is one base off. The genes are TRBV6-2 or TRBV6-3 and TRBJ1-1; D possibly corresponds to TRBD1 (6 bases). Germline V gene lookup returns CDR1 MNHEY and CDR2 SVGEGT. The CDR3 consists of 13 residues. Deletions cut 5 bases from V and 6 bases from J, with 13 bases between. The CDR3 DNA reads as TGTGCCAGCAGTAAGGGGGTAATGGCTGAAGCTTTCTTT. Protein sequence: CASSKGVMAEAFF.

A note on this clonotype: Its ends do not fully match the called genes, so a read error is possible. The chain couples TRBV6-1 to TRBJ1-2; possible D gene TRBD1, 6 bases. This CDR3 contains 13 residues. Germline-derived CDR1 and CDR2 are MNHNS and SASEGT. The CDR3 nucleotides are TGTGCCAGCAGTCCCCAGGGGACCTGTGGCTACGCCTTC. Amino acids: CASSPQGTCGYAF.

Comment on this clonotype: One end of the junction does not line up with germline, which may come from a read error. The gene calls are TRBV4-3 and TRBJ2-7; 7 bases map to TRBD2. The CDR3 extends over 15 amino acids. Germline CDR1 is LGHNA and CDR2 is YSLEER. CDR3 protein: CASSRDRASGYEQNF. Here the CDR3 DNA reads TGTGCCAGCAGCCGAGATCGGGCTAGCGGCTACGAGCAGAACTTC.

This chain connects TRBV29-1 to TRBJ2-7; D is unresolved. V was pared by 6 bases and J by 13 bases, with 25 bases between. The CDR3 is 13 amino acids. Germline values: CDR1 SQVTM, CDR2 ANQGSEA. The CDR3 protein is CSVDKGYVDEHYF. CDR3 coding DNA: TGCAGCGTCGATAAAGGGTATGTCGACGAACATTACTTC.

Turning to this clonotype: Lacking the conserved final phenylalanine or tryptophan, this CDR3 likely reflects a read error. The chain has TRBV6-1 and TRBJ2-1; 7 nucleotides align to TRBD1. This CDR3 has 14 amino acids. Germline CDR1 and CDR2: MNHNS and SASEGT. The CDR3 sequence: CASSLQGSYNEQFS. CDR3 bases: TGTGCTAGCAGTCTACAGGGGTCCTACAATGAGCAGTTCTCA.

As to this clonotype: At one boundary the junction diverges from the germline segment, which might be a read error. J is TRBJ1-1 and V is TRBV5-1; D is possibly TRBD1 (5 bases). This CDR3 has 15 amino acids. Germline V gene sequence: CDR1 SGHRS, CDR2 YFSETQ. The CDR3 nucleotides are TGCGCCAGCAGTTTGGCCGGAGGGGCAAGGACTGAAGTTTTCTTT. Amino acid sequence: CASSLAGGARTEVFF.

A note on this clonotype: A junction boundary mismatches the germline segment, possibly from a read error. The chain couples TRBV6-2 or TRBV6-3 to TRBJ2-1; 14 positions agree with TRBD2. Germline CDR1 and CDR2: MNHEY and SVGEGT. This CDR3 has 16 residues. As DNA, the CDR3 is TGTGCCAGCAGACCCAGGACTAGCGGGAGGATCAATGAGCAATTCTTC. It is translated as CASRPRTSGRINEQFF.

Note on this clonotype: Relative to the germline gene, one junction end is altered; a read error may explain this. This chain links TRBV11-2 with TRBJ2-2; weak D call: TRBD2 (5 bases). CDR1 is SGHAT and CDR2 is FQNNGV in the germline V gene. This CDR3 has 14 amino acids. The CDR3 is CASNTDSNTGELFF. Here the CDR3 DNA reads TGTGCCAGCAACACAGACTCGAACACCGGGGAACTGTTTTTT.

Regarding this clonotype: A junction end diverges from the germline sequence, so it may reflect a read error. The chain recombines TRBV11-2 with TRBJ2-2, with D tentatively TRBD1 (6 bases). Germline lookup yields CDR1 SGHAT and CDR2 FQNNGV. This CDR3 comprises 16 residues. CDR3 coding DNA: TGTTCTAGCAGCCCCCGGACAGCTACGAACAACGGGGAGCTGTATTTT. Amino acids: CSSSPRTATNNGELYF.

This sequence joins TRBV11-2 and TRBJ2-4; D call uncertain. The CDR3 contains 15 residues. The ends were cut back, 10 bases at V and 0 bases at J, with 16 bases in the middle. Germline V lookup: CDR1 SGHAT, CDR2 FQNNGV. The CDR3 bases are TGTGCCAACATCACTTCGGCGCTAGCCAAAAACATTCAGTACTTC. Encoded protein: CANITSALAKNIQYF.

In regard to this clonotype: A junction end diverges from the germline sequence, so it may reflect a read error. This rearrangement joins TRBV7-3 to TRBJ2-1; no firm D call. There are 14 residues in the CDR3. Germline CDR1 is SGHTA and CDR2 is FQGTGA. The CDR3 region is CASNLPGIVNEQFF. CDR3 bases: TGTGCCAGCAACTTACCGGGTATCGTAAATGAGCAGTTCTTC.

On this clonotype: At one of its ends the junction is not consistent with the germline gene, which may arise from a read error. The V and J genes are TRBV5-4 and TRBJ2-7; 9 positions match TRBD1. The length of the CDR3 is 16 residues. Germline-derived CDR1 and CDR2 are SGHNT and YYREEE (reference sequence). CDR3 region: CVSSLAPGTGRYEQYF. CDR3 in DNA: TGTGTCAGCAGCTTGGCCCCCGGGACAGGGAGATACGAGCAGTACTTC.

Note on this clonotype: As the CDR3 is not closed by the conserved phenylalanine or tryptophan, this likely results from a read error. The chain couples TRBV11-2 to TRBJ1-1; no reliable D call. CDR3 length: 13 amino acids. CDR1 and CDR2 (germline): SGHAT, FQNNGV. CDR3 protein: CVSSLGLNTEAFY. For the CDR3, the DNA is TGTGTCAGTAGCTTAGGCCTGAACACTGAAGCTTTCTAT.

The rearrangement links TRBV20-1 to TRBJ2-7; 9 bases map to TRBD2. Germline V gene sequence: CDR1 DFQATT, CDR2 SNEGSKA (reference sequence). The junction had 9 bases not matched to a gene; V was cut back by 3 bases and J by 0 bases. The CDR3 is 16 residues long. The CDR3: CSASGLLAGLSYEQYF. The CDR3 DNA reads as TGCAGTGCTAGTGGACTACTAGCGGGTCTCTCCTACGAGCAGTACTTC.

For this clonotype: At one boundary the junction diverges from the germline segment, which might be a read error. The CDR3 protein is CASNGFEGSTDAQYF. CDR3 bases: TGTGCCAGCAATGGTTTTGAGGGGAGCACAGATGCGCAGTATTTT. V usage is TRBV4-2 and J usage is TRBJ2-3; tentatively, D is TRBD1 or TRBD2 (5 bases each). The CDR3 is 15 amino acids. The germline CDR1 and CDR2 sequences are LGHNA and YNFKEQ.

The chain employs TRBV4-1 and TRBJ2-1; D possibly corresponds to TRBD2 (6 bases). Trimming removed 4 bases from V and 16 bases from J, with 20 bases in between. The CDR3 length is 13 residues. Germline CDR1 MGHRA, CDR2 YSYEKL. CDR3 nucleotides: TGCGCCAGCAGCCCAGGAGATGCGGGAATGGAATTCTTC. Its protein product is CASSPGDAGMEFF.

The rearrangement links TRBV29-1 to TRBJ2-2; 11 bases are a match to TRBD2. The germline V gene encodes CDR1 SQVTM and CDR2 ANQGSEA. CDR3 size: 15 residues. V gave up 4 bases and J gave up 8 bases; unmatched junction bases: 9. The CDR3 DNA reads TGCAGCGTTGTACTAGCGGGAGCTTGTACTGGGGAGCTGTTTTTT. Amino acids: CSVVLAGACTGELFF.